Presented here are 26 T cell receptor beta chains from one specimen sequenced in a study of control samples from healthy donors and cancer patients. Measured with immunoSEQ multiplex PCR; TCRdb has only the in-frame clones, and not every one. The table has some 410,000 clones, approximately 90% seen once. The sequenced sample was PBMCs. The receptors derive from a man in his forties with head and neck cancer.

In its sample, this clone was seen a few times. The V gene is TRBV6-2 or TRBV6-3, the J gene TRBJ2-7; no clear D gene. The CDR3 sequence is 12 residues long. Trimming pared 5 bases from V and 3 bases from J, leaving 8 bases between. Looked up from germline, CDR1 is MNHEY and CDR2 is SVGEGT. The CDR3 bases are TGTGCCAGCAGTGGAGACATCTACGAGCAGTACTTC. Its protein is CASSGDIYEQYF.

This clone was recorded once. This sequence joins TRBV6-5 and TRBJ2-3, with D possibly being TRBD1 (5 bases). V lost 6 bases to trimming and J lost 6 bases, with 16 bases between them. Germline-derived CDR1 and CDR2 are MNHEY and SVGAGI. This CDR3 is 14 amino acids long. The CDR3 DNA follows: TGTGCCAGCAGAAGGGGTACGGGTTCGGATACGCAGTATTTT. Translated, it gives CASRRGTGSDTQYF.

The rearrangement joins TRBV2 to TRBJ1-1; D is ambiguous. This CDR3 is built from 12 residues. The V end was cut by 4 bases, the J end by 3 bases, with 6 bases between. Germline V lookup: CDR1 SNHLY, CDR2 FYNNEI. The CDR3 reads CASSVGYTEAFF. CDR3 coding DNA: TGTGCCAGCAGTGTGGGGTACACTGAAGCTTTCTTT. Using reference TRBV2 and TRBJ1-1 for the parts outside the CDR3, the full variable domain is EPEVTQTPSHQVTQMGQEVILRCVPISNHLYFYWYRQILGQKVEFLVSFYNNEISEKSEIFDDQFSVERPDGSNFTLKIRSTKLEDSAMYFCASSVGYTEAFFGQGTRLTVV.

This CDR3 reads CATSLRTAGELFF. Here the CDR3 DNA reads TGTGCCACCAGCCTACGAACAGCCGGGGAGCTGTTTTTT. V is TRBV24-1 and J is TRBJ2-2; D ambiguous. Germline V gives CDR1 KGHDR, CDR2 SFDVKD. The CDR3 extends over 13 amino acids. The ends were cut back, 7 bases at V and 6 bases at J, with 11 bases in the middle.

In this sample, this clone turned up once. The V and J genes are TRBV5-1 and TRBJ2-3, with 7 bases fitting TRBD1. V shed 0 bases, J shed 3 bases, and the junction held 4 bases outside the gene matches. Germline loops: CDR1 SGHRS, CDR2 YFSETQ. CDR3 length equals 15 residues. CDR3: CASSLATGETDTQYF. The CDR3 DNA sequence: TGCGCCAGCAGCTTGGCCACAGGGGAAACAGATACGCAGTATTTT. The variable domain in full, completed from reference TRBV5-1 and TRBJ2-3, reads KAGVTQTPRYLIKTRGQQVTLSCSPISGHRSVSWYQQTPGQGLQFLFEYFSETQRNKGNFPGRFSGRQFSNSRSEMNVSTLELGDSALYLCASSLATGETDTQYFGPGTRLTVL.

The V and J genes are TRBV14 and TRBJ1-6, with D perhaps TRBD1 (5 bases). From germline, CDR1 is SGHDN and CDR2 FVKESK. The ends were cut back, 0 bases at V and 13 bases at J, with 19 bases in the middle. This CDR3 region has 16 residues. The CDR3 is CASSQDLGTLPIPLHF. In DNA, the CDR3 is TGTGCCAGCAGCCAAGATCTGGGGACGCTCCCAATCCCCCTCCACTTT.

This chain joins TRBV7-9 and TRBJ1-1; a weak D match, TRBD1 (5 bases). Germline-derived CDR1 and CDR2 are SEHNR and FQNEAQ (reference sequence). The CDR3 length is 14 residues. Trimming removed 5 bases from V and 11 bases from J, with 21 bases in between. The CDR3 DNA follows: TGTGCCAGCAGCCGGGGGGAGGGTCCGGGTCGGGCTTTCTTT. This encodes CASSRGEGPGRAFF.

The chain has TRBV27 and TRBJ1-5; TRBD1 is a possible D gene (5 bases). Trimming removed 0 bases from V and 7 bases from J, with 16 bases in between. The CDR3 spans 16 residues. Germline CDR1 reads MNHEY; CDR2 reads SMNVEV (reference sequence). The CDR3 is CASSLSFEGYRQPQHF. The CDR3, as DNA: TGTGCCAGCAGTTTATCATTCGAGGGGTATAGACAGCCCCAGCATTTT.

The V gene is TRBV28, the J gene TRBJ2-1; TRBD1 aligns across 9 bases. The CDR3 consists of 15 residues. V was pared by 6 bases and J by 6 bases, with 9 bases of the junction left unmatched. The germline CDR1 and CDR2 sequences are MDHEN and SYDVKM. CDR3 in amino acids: CASRITGTGSNEQFF. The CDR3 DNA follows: TGTGCCAGCAGAATTACCGGGACAGGGAGCAATGAGCAGTTCTTC.

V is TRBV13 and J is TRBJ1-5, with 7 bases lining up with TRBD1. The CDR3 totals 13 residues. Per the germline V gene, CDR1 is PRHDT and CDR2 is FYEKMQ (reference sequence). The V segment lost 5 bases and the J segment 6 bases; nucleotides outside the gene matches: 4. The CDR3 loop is CASSLTGRQPQHF. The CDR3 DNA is TGTGCCAGCAGCCTGACAGGGCGTCAGCCCCAGCATTTT.

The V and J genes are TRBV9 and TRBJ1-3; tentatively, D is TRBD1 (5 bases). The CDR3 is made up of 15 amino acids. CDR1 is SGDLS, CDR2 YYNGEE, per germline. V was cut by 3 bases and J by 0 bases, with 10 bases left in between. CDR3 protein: CASSAGTASGNTIYF. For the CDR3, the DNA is TGTGCCAGCAGCGCAGGGACGGCCTCTGGAAACACCATATATTTT.

The CDR3 sequence is CASSLRGYLKAGYTF. CDR3 bases: TGTGCCAGCAGTCTTAGGGGGTACTTGAAGGCCGGCTACACCTTC. The chain uses TRBV28 and TRBJ1-2; TRBD1 might be the D (6 bases). CDR1 and CDR2 from the germline V gene are MDHEN and SYDVKM. The ends were cut back, 5 bases at V and 8 bases at J, with 21 bases in the middle. The CDR3 sequence is 15 residues long.

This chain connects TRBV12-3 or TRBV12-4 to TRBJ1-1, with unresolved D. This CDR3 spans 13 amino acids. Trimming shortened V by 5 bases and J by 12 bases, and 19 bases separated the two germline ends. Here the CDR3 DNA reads TGTGCCAGCAGTCGACCCCCCGAAGGTCCGACTTTCTTT. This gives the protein CASSRPPEGPTFF.

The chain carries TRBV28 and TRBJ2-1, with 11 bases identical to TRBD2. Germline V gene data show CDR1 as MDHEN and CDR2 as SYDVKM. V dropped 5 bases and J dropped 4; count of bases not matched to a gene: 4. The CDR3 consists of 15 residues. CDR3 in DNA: TGTGCCAGCAGTGCCCCTAGCGGGAGGTACAATGAGCAGTTCTTC. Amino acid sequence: CASSAPSGRYNEQFF. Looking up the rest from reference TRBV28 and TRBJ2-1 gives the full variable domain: DVKVTQSSRYLVKRTGEKVFLECVQDMDHENMFWYRQDPGLGLRLIYFSYDVKMKEKGDIPEGYSVSREKKERFSLILESASTNQTSMYLCASSAPSGRYNEQFFGPGTRLTVL.

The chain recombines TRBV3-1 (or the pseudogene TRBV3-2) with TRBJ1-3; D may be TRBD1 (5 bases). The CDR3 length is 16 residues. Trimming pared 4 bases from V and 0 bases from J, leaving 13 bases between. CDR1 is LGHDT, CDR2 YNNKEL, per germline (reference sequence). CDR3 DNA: TGTGCCAGCAGCCTTAGACAGATAGGCTCTGGAAACACCATATATTTT. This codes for CASSLRQIGSGNTIYF.

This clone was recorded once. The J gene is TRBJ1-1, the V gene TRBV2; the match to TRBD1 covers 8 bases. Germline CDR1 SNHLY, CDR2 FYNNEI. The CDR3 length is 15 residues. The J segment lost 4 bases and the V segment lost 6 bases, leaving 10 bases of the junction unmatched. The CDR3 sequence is CASRGDRPIGTEAFF. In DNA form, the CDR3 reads TGTGCCAGCAGAGGGGACAGGCCCATTGGCACTGAAGCTTTCTTT.

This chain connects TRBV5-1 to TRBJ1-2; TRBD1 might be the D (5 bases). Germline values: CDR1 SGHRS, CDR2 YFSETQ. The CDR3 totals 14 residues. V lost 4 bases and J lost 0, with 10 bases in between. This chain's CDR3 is CASSRDGTNYGYTF. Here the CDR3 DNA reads TGCGCCAGCAGCCGGGACGGAACTAACTATGGCTACACCTTC.

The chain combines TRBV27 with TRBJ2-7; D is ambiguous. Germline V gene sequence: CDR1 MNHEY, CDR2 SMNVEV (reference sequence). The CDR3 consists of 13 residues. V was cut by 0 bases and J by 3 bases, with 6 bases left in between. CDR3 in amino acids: CASSLSRFYEQYF. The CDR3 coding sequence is TGTGCCAGCAGTTTATCCCGGTTCTACGAGCAGTACTTC.

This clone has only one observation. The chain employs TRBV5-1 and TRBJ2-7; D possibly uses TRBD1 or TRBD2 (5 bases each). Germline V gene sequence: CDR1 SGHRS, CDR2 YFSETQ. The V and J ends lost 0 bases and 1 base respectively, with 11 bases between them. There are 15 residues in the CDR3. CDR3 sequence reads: CASSLGGTYSYEQYF. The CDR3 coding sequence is TGCGCCAGCAGCTTGGGAGGGACCTATTCCTACGAGCAGTACTTC.

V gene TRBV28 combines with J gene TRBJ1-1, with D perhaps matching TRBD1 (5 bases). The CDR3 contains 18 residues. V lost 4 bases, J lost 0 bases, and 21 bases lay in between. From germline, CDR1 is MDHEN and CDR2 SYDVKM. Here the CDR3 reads CASSSSYGHTLLNTEAFF. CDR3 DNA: TGTGCCAGCAGTTCCTCCTACGGACACACCCTGCTGAACACTGAAGCTTTCTTT. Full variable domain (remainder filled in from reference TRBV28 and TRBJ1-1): DVKVTQSSRYLVKRTGEKVFLECVQDMDHENMFWYRQDPGLGLRLIYFSYDVKMKEKGDIPEGYSVSREKKERFSLILESASTNQTSMYLCASSSSYGHTLLNTEAFFGQGTRLTVV.

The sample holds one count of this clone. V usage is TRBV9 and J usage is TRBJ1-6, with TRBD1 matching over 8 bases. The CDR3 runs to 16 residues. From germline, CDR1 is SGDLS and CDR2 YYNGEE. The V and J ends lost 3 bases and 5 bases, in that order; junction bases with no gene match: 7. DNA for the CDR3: TGTGCCAGCAGCGCCCCCCGACAGGGGCATAATTCACCCCTCCACTTT. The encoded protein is CASSAPRQGHNSPLHF.

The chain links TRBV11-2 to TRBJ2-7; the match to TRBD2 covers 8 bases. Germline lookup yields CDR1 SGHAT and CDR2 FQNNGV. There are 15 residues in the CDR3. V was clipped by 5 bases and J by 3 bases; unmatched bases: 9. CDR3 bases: TGTGCCAGCAGCCCCGGTGCGGGGGGATTCTACGAGCAGTACTTC. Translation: CASSPGAGGFYEQYF. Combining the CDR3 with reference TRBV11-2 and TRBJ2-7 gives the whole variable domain EAGVAQSPRYKIIEKRQSVAFWCNPISGHATLYWYQQILGQGPKLLIQFQNNGVVDDSQLPKDRFSAERLKGVDSTLKIQPAKLEDSAVYLCASSPGAGGFYEQYFGPGTRLTVT.

The CDR3 DNA follows: TGTGCCAGCAGCGTAATGGGCTCTGGAAACACCATATATTTT. Translating it yields CASSVMGSGNTIYF. The chain couples TRBV9 to TRBJ1-3, with no clear D. The CDR3 runs 14 residues. Trimming took off 1 base at V and 0 bases at J, with 5 bases between the two ends. The germline CDR1 and CDR2 sequences are SGDLS and YYNGEE.

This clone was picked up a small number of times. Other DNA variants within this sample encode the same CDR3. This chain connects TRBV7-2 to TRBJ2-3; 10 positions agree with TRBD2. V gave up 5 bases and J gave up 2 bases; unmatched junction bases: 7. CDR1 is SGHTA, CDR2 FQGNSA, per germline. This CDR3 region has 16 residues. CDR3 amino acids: CASSPRLAGLTDTQYF. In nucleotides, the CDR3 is TGTGCCAGCAGCCCCCGACTAGCGGGCCTCACAGATACGCAGTATTTT. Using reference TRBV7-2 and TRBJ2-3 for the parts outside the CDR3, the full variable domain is GAGVSQSPSNKVTEKGKDVELRCDPISGHTALYWYRQSLGQGLEFLIYFQGNSAPDKSGLPSDRFSAERTGGSVSTLTIQRTQQEDSAVYLCASSPRLAGLTDTQYFGPGTRLTVL.

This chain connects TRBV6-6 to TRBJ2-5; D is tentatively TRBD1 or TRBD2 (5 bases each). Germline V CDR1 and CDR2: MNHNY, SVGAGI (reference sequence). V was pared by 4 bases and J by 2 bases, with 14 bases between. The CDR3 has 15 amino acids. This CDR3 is CASSSLGPTQETQYF. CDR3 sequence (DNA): TGTGCCAGCAGTTCCTTGGGACCCACTCAAGAGACCCAGTACTTC.

CDR3 amino acids: CASSTFDRAAQPQHF. The CDR3 DNA sequence: TGTGCCAGCAGTACATTCGACAGGGCGGCCCAGCCCCAGCATTTT. The chain joins TRBV6-5 to TRBJ1-5; 7 bases are a match to TRBD1. CDR1 is MNHEY, CDR2 SVGAGI, per germline. This CDR3 is 15 amino acids long. The V gene end was trimmed by 5 bases and the J gene end by 7 bases; junction bases not matched to a gene: 11.